Presented here are 16 T cell receptor beta chains from one specimen sequenced in a study of blood T cell repertoires in COVID-19. Generated by immunoSEQ multiplex PCR, the TCRdb table keeps only in-frame clones and is missing some. This table has approximately 130,000 clones, 85% to 90% appearing once. Sequenced input: peripheral blood. Receptors were obtained from a man aged 65-85 years with active or convalescent COVID-19.

This chain links TRBV11-1 with TRBJ1-1; 9 bases fit TRBD1. CDR3 length equals 14 residues. V gave up 5 bases and J gave up 3 bases; unmatched junction bases: 4. Germline V CDR1 and CDR2: SGHAT, FQDESV (reference sequence). Here the CDR3 reads CASSLDRGDTEAFF. Written as DNA, the CDR3 is TGTGCCAGCAGCCTGGACAGGGGAGACACTGAAGCTTTCTTT. Full variable domain (outside the CDR3, taken from reference TRBV11-1 and TRBJ1-1): EAEVAQSPRYKITEKSQAVAFWCDPISGHATLYWYRQILGQGPELLVQFQDESVVDDSQLPKDRFSAERLKGVDSTLKIQPAELGDSAMYLCASSLDRGDTEAFFGQGTRLTVV.

J is TRBJ2-1 and V is TRBV20-1, with a possible D match to TRBD2 (5 bases). Germline values: CDR1 DFQATT, CDR2 SNEGSKA (reference sequence). V lost 3 bases to trimming and J lost 6 bases, with 12 bases between them. There are 13 residues in the CDR3. CDR3 in amino acids: CSASGGPGNEQFF. The CDR3 coding sequence is TGCAGTGCTAGTGGCGGGCCGGGCAATGAGCAGTTCTTC.

This chain joins TRBV7-8 and TRBJ2-6, with no clear D. CDR1 is SGHVS, CDR2 FQNEAQ, per germline. This CDR3 has 15 amino acids. Trimming stripped 1 base from V and 0 bases from J, with 4 bases between. The CDR3 sequence is CASSLGPSGANVLTF. In DNA, the CDR3 is TGTGCCAGCAGCTTAGGGCCCTCTGGGGCCAACGTCCTGACTTTC.

The chain links TRBV18 to TRBJ2-1; 9 bases are a match to TRBD1. Trimming cost V 4 bases and J 8 bases; bases outside gene matches: 3. Germline V gene data show CDR1 as KGHSH and CDR2 as LQKENI. This CDR3 contains 13 residues. The DNA of the CDR3 is TGTGCCAGCTCACTCCGACAGGGGGATGAGCAGTTCTTC. This encodes CASSLRQGDEQFF.

As for this clone: The same CDR3 also results from other DNA sequences found in this sample. The chain's CDR3 is CSAGQGNQPQHF. CDR3 nucleotide sequence: TGCAGCGCGGGACAGGGCAATCAGCCCCAGCATTTT. The V and J genes are TRBV29-1 and TRBJ1-5; 8 bases match TRBD1. Germline CDR1 and CDR2: SQVTM and ANQGSEA. V trimming: 7 bases; J trimming: 2 bases; junction bases outside the gene matches: 1. The CDR3 loop spans 12 amino acids.

V and J are TRBV18 and TRBJ2-5; a weak D match, TRBD2 (5 bases). This CDR3 is 14 amino acids long. Trimming shortened V by 3 bases and J by 7 bases, and 15 bases separated the two germline ends. The germline V gene has CDR1 KGHSH and CDR2 LQKENI. The CDR3, as DNA: TGTGCCAGCTCACCCCTGAGCTCGGGGTGGACCCAGTACTTC. Translating gives CASSPLSSGWTQYF.

The chain couples TRBV11-2 to TRBJ1-1; D is undetermined. V lost 1 base to trimming and J lost 6 bases, with 9 bases between them. CDR3 length: 13 amino acids. CDR1 is SGHAT, CDR2 FQNNGV, per germline. CDR3 protein: CASSLGVGSEAFF. The CDR3 nucleotides read TGTGCCAGCAGCTTAGGTGTCGGGTCTGAAGCTTTCTTT. The full variable domain, rest sourced from reference TRBV11-2 and TRBJ1-1, is EAGVAQSPRYKIIEKRQSVAFWCNPISGHATLYWYQQILGQGPKLLIQFQNNGVVDDSQLPKDRFSAERLKGVDSTLKIQPAKLEDSAVYLCASSLGVGSEAFFGQGTRLTVV.

The V call is TRBV18, the J call TRBJ2-1; 9 nucleotides align to TRBD2. Germline CDR1 and CDR2: KGHSH and LQKENI. The CDR3 is made up of 14 amino acids. The junction had 3 bases not matched to a gene; V was cut back by 4 bases and J by 5 bases. The CDR3 DNA follows: TGTGCCAGCTCACTTAGCGGGAGCCACAATGAGCAGTTCTTC. Protein product: CASSLSGSHNEQFF.

This sequence joins TRBV5-1 and TRBJ2-2, with D unclear. The germline V and J ends were trimmed by 4 bases and 6 bases, with 10 bases remaining between them. This CDR3 has 13 amino acids. CDR1 is SGHRS, CDR2 YFSETQ, per germline. The CDR3 is CASSPVIAGELFF. The CDR3 DNA is TGCGCCAGCAGCCCGGTAATCGCCGGGGAGCTGTTTTTT.

In its sample, this clone was seen once. This CDR3 reads CASSYTTGFEQYF. Here the CDR3 DNA reads TGTGCCAGCAGTTACACCACAGGGTTCGAGCAGTACTTC. The V and J genes are TRBV6-5 and TRBJ2-7; D perhaps matches TRBD1 (6 bases). The CDR3 has 13 amino acids. V was trimmed by 2 bases and J by 6 bases, leaving 11 bases between them. Germline V gene data show CDR1 as MNHEY and CDR2 as SVGAGI.

V and J are TRBV19 and TRBJ1-2, with D tentatively TRBD1 (5 bases). The CDR3 has 17 residues. Trimming took off 3 bases at V and 3 bases at J, with 20 bases between the two ends. Germline-derived CDR1 and CDR2 are LNHDA and SQIVND (reference sequence). CDR3 in DNA: TGTGCCAGTAGTATGGCGGGGGTCCAGCCCCTCGACTATGGCTACACCTTC. Protein product: CASSMAGVQPLDYGYTF.

Worth noting for this clone: Germline and junction disagree at one end, which may indicate a read error. This sequence joins TRBV7-7 and TRBJ2-5; 7 positions match TRBD1. The germline V gene encodes CDR1 SSHAT and CDR2 FNYEAQ (reference sequence). The CDR3 totals 15 residues. CDR3 sequence (DNA): TGTGCTAGCAGCTTAGGGGGCAGCTCCCAAGAGACCCAGTACTTC. Amino acid sequence: CASSLGGSSQETQYF.

The CDR3: CASRKLAVTANYGYTF. As DNA, the CDR3 is TGTGCCAGTAGAAAACTAGCAGTCACGGCTAACTATGGCTACACCTTC. The gene calls are TRBV19 and TRBJ1-2; D remains ambiguous. The CDR3 sequence is 16 residues long. V lost 6 bases to trimming and J lost 0 bases, with 17 bases between them. The germline V gene has CDR1 LNHDA and CDR2 SQIVND (reference sequence). Using reference TRBV19 and TRBJ1-2 for the parts outside the CDR3, the full variable domain is DGGITQSPKYLFRKEGQNVTLSCEQNLNHDAMYWYRQDPGQGLRLIYYSQIVNDFQKGDIAEGYSVSREKKESFPLTVTSAQKNPTAFYLCASRKLAVTANYGYTFGSGTRLTVV.

V and J are TRBV21-1 and TRBJ2-7; the DNA was not used to check the table's D call, TRBD1. TRBV21-1 is a pseudogene segment. CDR3 length equals 16 residues. The CDR3 DNA reads as TGTGCCAGCAGCAAATTAGGGACAGGGGATTCCTACGAGCAGTACTTC. Translation: CASSKLGTGDSYEQYF.

The chain joins TRBV3-1 (or the pseudogene TRBV3-2) to TRBJ2-5, with 7 bases that match TRBD2. Germline V CDR1 and CDR2: LGHDT, YNNKEL (reference sequence). The CDR3 is made up of 16 amino acids. V dropped 1 base and J dropped 1; count of bases not matched to a gene: 6. In DNA, the CDR3 is TGTGCCAGCAGCCAAGCTGCTCAGCGGGGCCAAGAGACCCAGTACTTC. Translated: CASSQAAQRGQETQYF.

This chain joins TRBV3-1 (or the pseudogene TRBV3-2) and TRBJ2-5, with D possibly matching TRBD1 (6 bases). Germline V gene data show CDR1 as LGHDT and CDR2 as YNNKEL (reference sequence). This CDR3 region has 13 residues. V was clipped by 1 base and J by 8 bases, with 11 bases between them. CDR3 residues: CASSQALQGTQYF. The CDR3 DNA follows: TGTGCCAGCAGCCAAGCCCTACAGGGAACCCAGTACTTC.